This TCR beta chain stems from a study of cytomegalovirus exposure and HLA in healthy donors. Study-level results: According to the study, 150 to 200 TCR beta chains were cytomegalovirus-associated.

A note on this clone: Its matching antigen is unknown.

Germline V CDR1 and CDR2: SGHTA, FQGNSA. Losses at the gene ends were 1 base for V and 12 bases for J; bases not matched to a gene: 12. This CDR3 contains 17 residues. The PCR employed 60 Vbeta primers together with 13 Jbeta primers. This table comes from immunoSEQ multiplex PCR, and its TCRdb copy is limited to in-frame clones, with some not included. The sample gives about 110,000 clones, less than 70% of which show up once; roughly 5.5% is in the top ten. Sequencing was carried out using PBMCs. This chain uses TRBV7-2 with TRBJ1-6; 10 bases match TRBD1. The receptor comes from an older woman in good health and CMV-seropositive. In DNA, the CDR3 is TGTGCCAGCAGCTTAGTAGGGACAGGGGTGAATGTGAGACCCCTCCACTTT. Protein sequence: CASSLVGTGVNVRPLHF.